The 29 T cell receptor beta chains given below trace back to one sample, sequenced in a study of blood T cell repertoires in COVID-19. Here immunoSEQ multiplex PCR was the method, and the copy in TCRdb shows in-frame clones only, minus some. The sample contains approximately 200,000 clones, roughly 80% of which appear only once. The specimen was peripheral blood. These receptors originate from a man in his 60s with active or convalescent COVID-19.

The chain joins TRBV15 to TRBJ1-4; D not certain. Trimming took 0 bases from V and 4 from J, leaving 12 bases between them. CDR1 LNHNV and CDR2 YYDKDF come from the germline V gene (reference sequence). The CDR3 loop spans 16 amino acids. CDR3 bases: TGTGCCACCAGCAGAGACCGAGGAGGGTTTAATGAAAAACTGTTTTTT. This encodes CATSRDRGGFNEKLFF. The full variable domain, with the rest looked up from reference TRBV15 and TRBJ1-4, is DAMVIQNPRYQVTQFGKPVTLSCSQTLNHNVMYWYQQKSSQAPKLLFHYYDKDFNNEADTPDNFQSRRPNTSFCFLDIRSPGLGDTAMYLCATSRDRGGFNEKLFFGSGTQLSVL.

The chain couples TRBV29-1 to TRBJ2-1, with 10 nucleotides matching TRBD2. This CDR3 spans 13 amino acids. V was pared by 0 bases and J by 15 bases, with 8 bases of the junction left unmatched. The germline gives CDR1 SQVTM, CDR2 ANQGSEA. The CDR3 loop is CSVEDGLAGVRFF. The CDR3 DNA follows: TGCAGCGTTGAAGATGGGCTAGCGGGAGTGCGGTTCTTC.

The gene calls are TRBV3-1 (or the pseudogene TRBV3-2) and TRBJ1-3; D unresolved. V lost 1 base and J lost 2, with 6 bases in between. Looked up from germline, CDR1 is LGHDT and CDR2 is YNNKEL (reference sequence). CDR3 length: 14 amino acids. The CDR3 is CASSQVSAGNTIYF. Here the CDR3 DNA reads TGTGCCAGCAGCCAAGTTTCAGCTGGAAACACCATATATTTT.

For the CDR3, the DNA is TGTGCCACGGCTGTGGGCGGGGCTAACACCGGGGAGCTGTTTTTT. Translated: CATAVGGANTGELFF. The rearrangement links TRBV10-3 to TRBJ2-2, with TRBD2 as a possible D gene (6 bases). Trimming pared 10 bases from V and 2 bases from J, leaving 17 bases between. This CDR3 region has 15 residues. CDR1 and CDR2 from the germline V gene are ENHRY and SYGVKD.

V is TRBV9 and J is TRBJ2-5, with a tentative D call TRBD2 (6 bases). The CDR3 length is 15 residues. With 4 bases removed from V and 7 bases from J, the gap between germline ends came to 20 bases. The germline V gene encodes CDR1 SGDLS and CDR2 YYNGEE. The CDR3 here is CASSPRDSRFGTQYF. In DNA form, the CDR3 reads TGTGCCAGCAGCCCTCGGGACTCGCGTTTTGGGACCCAGTACTTC.

The rearrangement links TRBV27 to TRBJ1-5; 7 nucleotides align to TRBD1. Trimming at V came to 6 bases and at J to 6 bases, leaving 8 bases not matched to a gene. CDR1 is MNHEY, CDR2 SMNVEV, per germline (reference sequence). CDR3 size: 14 residues. The CDR3 region has the DNA TGTGCCAGCAGAGTCACAGGGGCGAGTCAGCCCCAGCATTTT. Translating gives CASRVTGASQPQHF.

The genes are TRBV15 and TRBJ2-7; 7 bases align to TRBD2. The CDR3 has 15 amino acids. Trimming removed 0 bases from V and 4 bases from J; junction bases left unmatched: 6. Germline V gene data show CDR1 as LNHNV and CDR2 as YYDKDF (reference sequence). CDR3 DNA: TGTGCCACCAGCAGAGAGGGCGGGAGTTTATACGAGCAGTACTTC. Translation: CATSREGGSLYEQYF. The full variable domain, its missing parts supplied by reference TRBV15 and TRBJ2-7, is DAMVIQNPRYQVTQFGKPVTLSCSQTLNHNVMYWYQQKSSQAPKLLFHYYDKDFNNEADTPDNFQSRRPNTSFCFLDIRSPGLGDTAMYLCATSREGGSLYEQYFGPGTRLTVT.

A single count supports this clone. The rearrangement joins TRBV28 to TRBJ2-6; D ambiguous. Germline-derived CDR1 and CDR2 are MDHEN and SYDVKM. The CDR3 has 17 amino acids. The ends were cut back, 4 bases at V and 0 bases at J, with 13 bases in the middle. This CDR3 reads CASSSEIGVSGANVLTF. The CDR3 DNA reads as TGTGCCAGCAGTTCCGAGATAGGAGTCTCTGGGGCCAACGTCCTGACTTTC.

The sample holds a few counts of this clone. This rearrangement joins TRBV5-1 to TRBJ1-4; TRBD1 aligns across 8 bases. The V gene's germline CDR1 is SGHRS and CDR2 YFSETQ. The V segment lost 3 bases and the J segment 10 bases; nucleotides outside the gene matches: 11. The CDR3 contains 15 residues. CDR3 residues: CASSSQGQGAGKLFF. CDR3 DNA sequence: TGCGCCAGCAGCTCCCAAGGGCAGGGGGCAGGAAAACTGTTTTTT.

The gene calls are TRBV15 and TRBJ1-4, with D perhaps TRBD1 (5 bases). CDR1 LNHNV and CDR2 YYDKDF come from the germline V gene (reference sequence). This CDR3 comprises 14 residues. V lost 1 base and J lost 7, with 10 bases in between. Written as DNA, the CDR3 is TGTGCCACCAGCAGAGGACAGACGGCTGAAAAACTGTTTTTT. It translates to CATSRGQTAEKLFF.

The rearrangement joins TRBV28 to TRBJ1-4, with unresolved D. This CDR3 contains 15 residues. The V and J ends lost 5 bases and 7 bases respectively, with 17 bases between them. Germline CDR1 reads MDHEN; CDR2 reads SYDVKM. CDR3 sequence reads: CASSPNHREAEKLFF. The CDR3, as DNA: TGTGCCAGCAGTCCTAACCACCGGGAAGCTGAAAAACTGTTTTTT.

V gene TRBV7-8 combines with J gene TRBJ1-2; possibly TRBD1 for D (5 bases). Germline-derived CDR1 and CDR2 are SGHVS and FQNEAQ. The CDR3 is made up of 14 amino acids. With 1 base removed from V and 8 bases from J, the gap between germline ends came to 14 bases. CDR3 region: CASSLVARVFGYTF. CDR3 coding DNA: TGTGCCAGCAGCTTAGTGGCCAGGGTCTTCGGCTACACCTTC.

This clone was observed a single time. The chain joins TRBV7-8 to TRBJ2-1, with a tentative D call TRBD1 (6 bases). Trimming pared 6 bases from V and 3 bases from J, leaving 21 bases between. Germline CDR1 is SGHVS and CDR2 is FQNEAQ. There are 17 residues in the CDR3. The CDR3 loop is CASRSLVRTEIYNEQFF. Here the CDR3 DNA reads TGTGCCAGCAGGAGCCTAGTAAGGACAGAAATCTACAATGAGCAGTTCTTC.

V usage is TRBV5-4 and J usage is TRBJ1-2; TRBD1 matches at 8 bases. This CDR3 region has 13 residues. Germline V gene data show CDR1 as SGHNT and CDR2 as YYREEE (reference sequence). V lost 0 bases to trimming and J lost 7 bases; unmatched junction nucleotides: 2. CDR3: CASSLGTGTGYTF. CDR3 DNA: TGTGCCAGCAGCTTGGGGACAGGGACTGGCTACACCTTC. The variable domain in full, completed from reference TRBV5-4 and TRBJ1-2, reads ETGVTQSPTHLIKTRGQQVTLRCSSQSGHNTVSWYQQALGQGPQFIFQYYREEENGRGNFPPRFSGLQFPNYSSELNVNALELDDSALYLCASSLGTGTGYTFGSGTRLTVV.

This clone was seen a few times. J is TRBJ2-7 and V is TRBV5-1, with D perhaps matching TRBD2 (5 bases). The CDR3 extends over 13 amino acids. V lost 6 bases, J lost 0 bases, and 10 bases lay in between. Germline loops: CDR1 SGHRS, CDR2 YFSETQ. DNA of the CDR3: TGCGCCAGCAACAGCGGATCCTCCTACGAGCAGTACTTC. Encoded protein: CASNSGSSYEQYF.

This clone has only one observation. The chain links TRBV4-1 to TRBJ1-2, with TRBD1 as a possible D gene (6 bases). Deletions cut 1 base from V and 0 bases from J, with 9 bases between. CDR1 and CDR2 (germline): MGHRA, YSYEKL. This CDR3 comprises 15 residues. In DNA, the CDR3 is TGCGCCAGCAGCCAAGGGGACAACTCTAACTATGGCTACACCTTC. Translating gives CASSQGDNSNYGYTF.

The rearrangement links TRBV25-1 to TRBJ2-1, with TRBD2 matching 7 bases. Germline V CDR1 and CDR2: MGHDK, SYGVNS. The CDR3 sequence is 15 residues long. J gave up 7 bases and V 5 bases, and 11 bases lay outside the gene matches. In nucleotides, the CDR3 is TGTGCCAGCAGTTCCTATGACCGACTAGCAAATGAGCAGTTCTTC. Translation: CASSSYDRLANEQFF. Based on the CDR3 plus reference TRBV25-1 and TRBJ2-1, the full variable domain is EADIYQTPRYLVIGTGKKITLECSQTMGHDKMYWYQQDPGMELHLIHYSYGVNSTEKGDLSSESTVSRIRTEHFPLTLESARPSHTSQYLCASSSYDRLANEQFFGPGTRLTVL.

The chain recombines TRBV7-3 with TRBJ2-5; the match to TRBD1 covers 7 bases. The CDR3 length is 15 residues. V lost 1 base to trimming and J lost 4 bases; unmatched junction nucleotides: 6. Germline-derived CDR1 and CDR2 are SGHTA and FQGTGA. The CDR3 DNA reads as TGTGCCAGCAGCTTAATGGGACAGAGGGGAGAGACCCAGTACTTC. Residues: CASSLMGQRGETQYF.

J is TRBJ2-3 and V is TRBV7-6; the match to TRBD2 covers 8 bases. This CDR3 has 16 amino acids. The V gene's germline CDR1 is SGHVS and CDR2 FNYEAQ. V lost 2 bases and J lost 4; bases outside the gene matches: 8. Here the CDR3 reads CASSLIQREYSDTQYF. In DNA, the CDR3 is TGTGCCAGCAGCTTAATCCAGCGGGAGTATTCAGATACGCAGTATTTT.

The chain employs TRBV4-2 and TRBJ2-2; perhaps TRBD2 as D (6 bases). CDR3 length: 18 amino acids. V dropped 0 bases and J dropped 1 base, with 15 bases sitting between them. Germline V lookup: CDR1 LGHNA, CDR2 YNFKEQ. CDR3: CASSQDRDSGLNTGELFF. CDR3 in DNA: TGTGCCAGCAGCCAAGATCGGGATAGCGGACTGAACACCGGGGAGCTGTTTTTT.

In its sample, this clone was seen a few times. The chain couples TRBV30 to TRBJ1-2, with 9 bases fitting TRBD1. V trimming: 5 bases; J trimming: 7 bases; junction bases outside the gene matches: 8. Germline assignment: CDR1 GTSNPN and CDR2 SVGIG (reference sequence). There are 13 residues in the CDR3. DNA for the CDR3: TGTGCCTGGGGGGACAGGGCGTTCGGTGGCTACACCTTC. Protein sequence: CAWGDRAFGGYTF. The full variable domain, completed using reference TRBV30 and TRBJ1-2, is SQTIHQWPATLVQPVGSPLSLECTVEGTSNPNLYWYRQAAGRGLQLLFYSVGIGQISSEVPQNLSASRPQDRQFILSSKKLLLSDSGFYLCAWGDRAFGGYTFGSGTRLTVV.

This chain joins TRBV5-1 and TRBJ1-5; D may be TRBD1 (5 bases). V lost 0 bases to trimming and J lost 1 base, with 8 bases between them. This CDR3 has 15 amino acids. CDR1 SGHRS and CDR2 YFSETQ come from the germline V gene. The CDR3 DNA reads TGCGCCAGCAGCTTGGCGGGGGTAAGCAATCAGCCCCAGCATTTT. Its translation is CASSLAGVSNQPQHF.

CDR3: CASSPTVNTEAFF. In DNA form, the CDR3 reads TGTGCCAGCTCACCGACAGTGAACACTGAAGCTTTCTTT. The chain recombines TRBV18 with TRBJ1-1, with D possibly being TRBD1 (5 bases). Germline V CDR1 and CDR2: KGHSH, LQKENI. This CDR3 comprises 13 residues. Between the trimmed V and J ends, which lost 3 bases and 0 bases, there was a span of 5 bases.

The gene calls are TRBV18 and TRBJ2-3; 10 bases line up with TRBD1. CDR3 length: 15 residues. Germline assignment: CDR1 KGHSH and CDR2 LQKENI. The V and J ends lost 6 bases and 3 bases, in that order; junction bases with no gene match: 6. CDR3 sequence reads: CASSPGTGETDTQYF. CDR3 DNA: TGTGCCAGCTCGCCCGGGACAGGGGAAACAGATACGCAGTATTTT.

This clone appeared a single time. The chain links TRBV7-2 to TRBJ2-1, with 14 bases that match TRBD2. CDR3 size: 17 residues. Looked up from germline, CDR1 is SGHTA and CDR2 is FQGNSA. Trimming took 0 bases from V and 7 from J; bases not matched to a gene: 5. CDR3: CASSLAGGTSGRNEQFF. CDR3 in DNA: TGTGCCAGCAGCTTAGCCGGAGGGACTAGCGGGAGAAATGAGCAGTTCTTC.

The table lists this clone with a count of one. J is TRBJ2-3 and V is TRBV10-3; tentatively, D is TRBD1 (6 bases). Between the trimmed V and J ends, which lost 6 bases and 6 bases, there was a span of 10 bases. The CDR3 runs 12 residues. The germline CDR1 and CDR2 sequences are ENHRY and SYGVKD. CDR3 sequence reads: CAIRQGDDTQYF. CDR3 nucleotides: TGTGCCATCAGACAGGGTGACGATACGCAGTATTTT.

The chain recombines TRBV20-1 with TRBJ2-5, with 7 bases aligning to TRBD2. The CDR3 length is 15 residues. The germline V gene has CDR1 DFQATT and CDR2 SNEGSKA (reference sequence). Germline trimming cut 3 bases from V and 4 bases from J; bases unmatched to any gene: 11. CDR3 protein: CSASAGLGGIETQYF. As DNA, the CDR3 is TGCAGTGCTAGTGCGGGCCTGGGGGGGATAGAGACCCAGTACTTC.

The chain links TRBV9 to TRBJ2-3; 10 positions match TRBD2. This CDR3 has 17 residues. Looked up from germline, CDR1 is SGDLS and CDR2 is YYNGEE. V lost 4 bases and J lost 4; bases outside the gene matches: 12. CDR3 bases: TGTGCCAGCAGCTACAGGGGAGTAGCGGGAGGCGCAGATACGCAGTATTTT. It yields the protein CASSYRGVAGGADTQYF.

This clone was seen just once. The CDR3 bases are TGCAGTGCTAGTTTACTAGCGGGAGGAGGCACAGATACGCAGTATTTT. It is translated as CSASLLAGGGTDTQYF. V usage is TRBV20-1 and J usage is TRBJ2-3; 12 positions match TRBD2. Germline V lookup: CDR1 DFQATT, CDR2 SNEGSKA (reference sequence). The CDR3 runs to 16 residues. V lost 3 bases to trimming and J lost 1 base; unmatched junction nucleotides: 5.